These 4 T cell receptor beta chains share one sample of origin, sequenced in a study of graft-versus-host responses after intestinal transplantation. Sequenced by immunoSEQ multiplex PCR; TCRdb stores in-frame clones only, minus some. The sample has fewer than 120,000 clones; about 94% are singletons. Their antigens remain unidentified. Sample: unstimulated CD8+ T cells sorted from spleen or lymph node cells, taken before intestinal transplant. The origin of the receptors is a human donor who received an intestinal transplant.

CDR3 DNA: TGTGCCAGCAGTTTATACCCCCTCCAAGAGACCCAGTACTTC. This gives the protein CASSLYPLQETQYF. V is TRBV27 and J is TRBJ2-5; D is ambiguous. Trimming removed 1 base at V and 1 base at J, with 7 bases between. The CDR3 covers 14 residues. Germline CDR1 reads MNHEY; CDR2 reads SMNVEV (reference sequence).

This chain's CDR3 is CASSLETGAFYEQYF. CDR3 sequence (DNA): TGTGCCAGCAGCTTAGAGACAGGGGCTTTCTACGAGCAGTACTTC. This chain links TRBV7-9 with TRBJ2-7; 8 bases fit TRBD1. Germline V gene data show CDR1 as SEHNR and CDR2 as FQNEAQ (reference sequence). The CDR3 totals 15 residues. The J segment lost 3 bases and the V segment lost 1 base, leaving 5 bases of the junction unmatched.

The chain couples TRBV9 to TRBJ1-2; 9 nucleotides line up with TRBD1. Germline V gene data show CDR1 as SGDLS and CDR2 as YYNGEE. The CDR3 covers 21 residues. V was clipped by 4 bases and J by 2 bases; unmatched bases: 24. The CDR3 sequence: CASSSHPGGRTGDRPNYGYTF. Here the CDR3 DNA reads TGTGCCAGCAGCTCCCACCCCGGGGGGCGGACAGGGGATCGGCCCAACTATGGCTACACCTTC.

V is TRBV5-5 and J is TRBJ1-2; 9 nucleotides align to TRBD1. Trimming at V came to 4 bases and at J to 4 bases, leaving 14 bases not matched to a gene. Looked up from germline, CDR1 is SGHKS and CDR2 is YYEKEE (reference sequence). The CDR3 is 17 residues long. CDR3 loop: CASSQGQGRGSSYGYTF. The DNA of the CDR3 is TGTGCCAGCAGCCAAGGACAGGGGAGGGGTAGTAGCTATGGCTACACCTTC.